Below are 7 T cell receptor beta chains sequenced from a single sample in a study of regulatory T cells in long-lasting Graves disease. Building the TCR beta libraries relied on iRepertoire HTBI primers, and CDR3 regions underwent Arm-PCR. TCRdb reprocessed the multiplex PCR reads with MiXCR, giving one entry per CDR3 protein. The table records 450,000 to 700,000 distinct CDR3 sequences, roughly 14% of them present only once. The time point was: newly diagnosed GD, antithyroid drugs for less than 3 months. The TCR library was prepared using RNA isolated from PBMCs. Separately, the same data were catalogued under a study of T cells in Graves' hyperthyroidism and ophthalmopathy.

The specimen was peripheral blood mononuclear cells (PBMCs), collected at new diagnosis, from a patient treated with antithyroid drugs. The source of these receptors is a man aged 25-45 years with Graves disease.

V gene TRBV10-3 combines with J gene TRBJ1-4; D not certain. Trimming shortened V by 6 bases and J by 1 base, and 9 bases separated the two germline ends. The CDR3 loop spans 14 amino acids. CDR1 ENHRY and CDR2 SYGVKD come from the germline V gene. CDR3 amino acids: CAIRDEGTNEKLFF. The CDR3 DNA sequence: TGTGCCATCAGGGACGAAGGAACTAATGAAAAACTGTTTTTT.

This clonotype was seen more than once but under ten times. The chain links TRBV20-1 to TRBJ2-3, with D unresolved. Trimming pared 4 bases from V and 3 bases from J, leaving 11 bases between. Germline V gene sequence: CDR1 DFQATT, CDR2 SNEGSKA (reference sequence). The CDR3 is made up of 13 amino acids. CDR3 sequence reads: CSATPERTDTQYF. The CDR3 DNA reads TGCAGTGCTACCCCCGAGAGAACAGATACGCAGTATTTT.

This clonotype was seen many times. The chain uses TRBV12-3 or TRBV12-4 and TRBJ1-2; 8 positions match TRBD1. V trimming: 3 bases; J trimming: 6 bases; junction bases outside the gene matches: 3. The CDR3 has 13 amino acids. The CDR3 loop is CASSFRGRHGYTF. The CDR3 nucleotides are TGTGCCAGCAGTTTCAGGGGGCGGCATGGCTACACCTTC.

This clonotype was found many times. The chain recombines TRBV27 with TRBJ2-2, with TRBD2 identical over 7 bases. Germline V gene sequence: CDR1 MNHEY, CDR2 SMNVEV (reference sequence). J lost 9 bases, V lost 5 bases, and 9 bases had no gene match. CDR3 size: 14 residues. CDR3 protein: CASSAGTTSRELFF. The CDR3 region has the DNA TGTGCCAGCAGTGCCGGGACTACCAGCCGGGAGCTGTTTTTT.

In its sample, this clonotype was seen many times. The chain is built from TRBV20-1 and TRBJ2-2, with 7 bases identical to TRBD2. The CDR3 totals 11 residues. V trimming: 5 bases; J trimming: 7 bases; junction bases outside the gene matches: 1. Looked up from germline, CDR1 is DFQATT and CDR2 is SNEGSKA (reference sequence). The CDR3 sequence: CSAGRGGELFF. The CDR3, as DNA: TGCAGTGCTGGGAGGGGCGGGGAGCTGTTTTTT.

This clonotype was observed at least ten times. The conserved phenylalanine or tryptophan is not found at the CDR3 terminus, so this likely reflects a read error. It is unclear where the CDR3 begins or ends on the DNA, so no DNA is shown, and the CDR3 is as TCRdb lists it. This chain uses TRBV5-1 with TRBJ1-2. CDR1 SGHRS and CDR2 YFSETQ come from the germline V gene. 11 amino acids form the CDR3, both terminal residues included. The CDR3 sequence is CASEERPQTAG.

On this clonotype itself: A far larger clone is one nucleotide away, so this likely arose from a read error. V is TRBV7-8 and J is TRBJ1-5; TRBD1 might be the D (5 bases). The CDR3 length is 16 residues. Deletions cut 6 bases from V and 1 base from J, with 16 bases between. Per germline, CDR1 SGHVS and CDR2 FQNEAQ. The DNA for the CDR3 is TGTGCCAGCAGTTTACCCACACGGGGGAGCAATCAGCCCCAGCATTTT. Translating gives CASSLPTRGSNQPQHF.